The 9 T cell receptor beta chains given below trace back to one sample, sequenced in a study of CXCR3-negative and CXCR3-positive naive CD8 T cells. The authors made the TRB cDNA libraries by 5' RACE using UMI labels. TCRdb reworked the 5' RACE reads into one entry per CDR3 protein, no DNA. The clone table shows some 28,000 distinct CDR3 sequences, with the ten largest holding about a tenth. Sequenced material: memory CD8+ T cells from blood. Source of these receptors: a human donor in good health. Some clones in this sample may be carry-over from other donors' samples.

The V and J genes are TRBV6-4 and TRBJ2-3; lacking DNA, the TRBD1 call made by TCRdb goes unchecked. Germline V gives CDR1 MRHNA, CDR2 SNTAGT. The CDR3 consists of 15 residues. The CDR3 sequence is CASSDQGGTTDTQYF.

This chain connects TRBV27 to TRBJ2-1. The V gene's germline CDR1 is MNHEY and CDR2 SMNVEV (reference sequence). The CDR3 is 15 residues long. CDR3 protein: CASSLAGVAYNEQFF.

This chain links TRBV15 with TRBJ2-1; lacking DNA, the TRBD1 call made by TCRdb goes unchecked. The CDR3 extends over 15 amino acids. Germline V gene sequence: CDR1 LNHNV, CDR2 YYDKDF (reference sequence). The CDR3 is CATSRVGTGSDEQFF.

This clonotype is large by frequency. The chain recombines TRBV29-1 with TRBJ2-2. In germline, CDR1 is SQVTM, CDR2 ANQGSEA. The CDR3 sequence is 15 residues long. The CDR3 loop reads CSVESTDANTGELFF.

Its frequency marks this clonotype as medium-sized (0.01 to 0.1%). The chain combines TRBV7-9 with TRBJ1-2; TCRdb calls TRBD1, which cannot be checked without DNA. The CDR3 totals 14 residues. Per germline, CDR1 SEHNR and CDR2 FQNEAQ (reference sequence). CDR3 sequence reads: CASSTGTEHYGYTF.

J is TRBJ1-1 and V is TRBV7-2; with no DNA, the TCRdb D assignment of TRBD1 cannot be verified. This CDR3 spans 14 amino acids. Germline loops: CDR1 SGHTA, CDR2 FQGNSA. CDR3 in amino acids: CASSLVRGFTEAFF. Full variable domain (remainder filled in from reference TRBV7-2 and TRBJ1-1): GAGVSQSPSNKVTEKGKDVELRCDPISGHTALYWYRQSLGQGLEFLIYFQGNSAPDKSGLPSDRFSAERTGGSVSTLTIQRTQQEDSAVYLCASSLVRGFTEAFFGQGTRLTVV.

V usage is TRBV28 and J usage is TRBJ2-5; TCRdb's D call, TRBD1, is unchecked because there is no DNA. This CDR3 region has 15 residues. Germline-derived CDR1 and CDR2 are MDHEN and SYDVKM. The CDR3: CASSSGDRVWETQYF.

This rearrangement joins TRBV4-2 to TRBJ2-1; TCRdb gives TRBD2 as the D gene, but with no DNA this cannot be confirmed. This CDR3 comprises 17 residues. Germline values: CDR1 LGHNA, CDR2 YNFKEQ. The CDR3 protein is CASTPRLAGGLYNEQFF.

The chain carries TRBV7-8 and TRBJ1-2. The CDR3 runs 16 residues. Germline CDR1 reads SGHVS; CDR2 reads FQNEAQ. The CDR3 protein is CASSSNEEEGFYGYTF.